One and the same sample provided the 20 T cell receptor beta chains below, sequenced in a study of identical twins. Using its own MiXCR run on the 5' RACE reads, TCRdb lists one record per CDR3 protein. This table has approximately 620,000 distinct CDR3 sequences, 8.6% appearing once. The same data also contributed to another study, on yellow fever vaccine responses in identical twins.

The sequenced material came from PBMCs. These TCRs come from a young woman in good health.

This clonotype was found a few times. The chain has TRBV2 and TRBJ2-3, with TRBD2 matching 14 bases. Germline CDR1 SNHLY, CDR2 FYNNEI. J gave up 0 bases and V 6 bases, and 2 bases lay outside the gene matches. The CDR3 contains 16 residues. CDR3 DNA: TGTGCCAGCAGAAGACTAGCGGGGGGGAGCACAGATACGCAGTATTTT. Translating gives CASRRLAGGSTDTQYF.

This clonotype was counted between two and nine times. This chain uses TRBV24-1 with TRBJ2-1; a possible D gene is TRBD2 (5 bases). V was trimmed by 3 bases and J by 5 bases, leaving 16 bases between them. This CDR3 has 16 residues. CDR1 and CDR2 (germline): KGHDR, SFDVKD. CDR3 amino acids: CATSDPRAGSHNEQFF. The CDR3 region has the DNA TGTGCCACCAGTGATCCGCGGGCGGGTTCCCACAATGAGCAGTTCTTC.

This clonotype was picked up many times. In nucleotides, the CDR3 is TGTGCCAGCAGTCCCATGACTAGCGGGGCGGGCACCGGGGAGCTGTTTTTT. This gives the protein CASSPMTSGAGTGELFF. The rearrangement joins TRBV28 to TRBJ2-2, with 11 bases identical to TRBD2. The germline V gene encodes CDR1 MDHEN and CDR2 SYDVKM. V shed 5 bases and J 4 bases; nucleotides not matched to a gene: 9. This CDR3 comprises 17 residues.

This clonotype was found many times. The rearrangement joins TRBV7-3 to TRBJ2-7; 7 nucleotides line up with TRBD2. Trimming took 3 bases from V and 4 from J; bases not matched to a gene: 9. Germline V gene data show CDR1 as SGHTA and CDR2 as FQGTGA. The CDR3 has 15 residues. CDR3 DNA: TGTGCCAGCAGCTTGACCGGGACTACCCATTACGAGCAGTACTTC. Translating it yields CASSLTGTTHYEQYF. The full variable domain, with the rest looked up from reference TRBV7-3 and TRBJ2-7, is GAGVSQTPSNKVTEKGKYVELRCDPISGHTALYWYRQSLGQGPEFLIYFQGTGAADDSGLPNDRFFAVRPEGSVSTLKIQRTERGDSAVYLCASSLTGTTHYEQYFGPGTRLTVT.

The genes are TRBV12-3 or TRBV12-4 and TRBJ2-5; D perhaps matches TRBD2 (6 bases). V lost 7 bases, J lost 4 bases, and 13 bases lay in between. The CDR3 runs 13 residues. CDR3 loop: CASTPGTVETQYF. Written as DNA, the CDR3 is TGTGCCAGCACTCCCGGGACTGTAGAGACCCAGTACTTC.

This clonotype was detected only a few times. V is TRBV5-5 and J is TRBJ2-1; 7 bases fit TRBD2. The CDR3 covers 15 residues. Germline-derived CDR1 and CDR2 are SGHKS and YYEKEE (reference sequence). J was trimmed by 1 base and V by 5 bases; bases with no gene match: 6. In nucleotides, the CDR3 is TGTGCCAGCAGTGGGGGGGTGTGGTCCTACAATGAGCAGTTCTTC. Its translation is CASSGGVWSYNEQFF.

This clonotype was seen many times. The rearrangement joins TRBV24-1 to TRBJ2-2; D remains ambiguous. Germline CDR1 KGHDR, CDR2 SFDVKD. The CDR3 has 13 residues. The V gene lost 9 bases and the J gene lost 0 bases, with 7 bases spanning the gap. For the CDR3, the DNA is TGTGCCACCCATGACCCGAACACCGGGGAGCTGTTTTTT. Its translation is CATHDPNTGELFF.

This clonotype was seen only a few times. The CDR3 region is CASSQAAIRPNQPQHF. The CDR3 bases are TGTGCCAGCAGCCAAGCAGCAATTAGGCCTAATCAGCCCCAGCATTTT. V is TRBV28 and J is TRBJ1-5, with unresolved D. V was cut by 6 bases and J by 4 bases, with 19 bases left in between. The CDR3 totals 16 residues. Germline V gives CDR1 MDHEN, CDR2 SYDVKM.

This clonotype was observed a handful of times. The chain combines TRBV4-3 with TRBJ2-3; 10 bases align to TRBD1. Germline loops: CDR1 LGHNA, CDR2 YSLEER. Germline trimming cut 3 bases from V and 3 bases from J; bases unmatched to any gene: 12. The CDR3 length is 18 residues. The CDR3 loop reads CASSQSTGTGVRTDTQYF. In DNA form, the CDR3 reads TGCGCCAGCAGCCAGTCAACCGGGACAGGGGTTCGTACAGATACGCAGTATTTT.

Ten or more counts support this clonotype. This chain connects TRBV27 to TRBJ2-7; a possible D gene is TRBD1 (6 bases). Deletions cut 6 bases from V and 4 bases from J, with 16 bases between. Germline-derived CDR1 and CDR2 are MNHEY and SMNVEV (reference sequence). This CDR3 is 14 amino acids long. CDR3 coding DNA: TGTGCCAGCAGCTCTCCGGACAGCCCTTACGAGCAGTACTTC. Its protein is CASSSPDSPYEQYF.

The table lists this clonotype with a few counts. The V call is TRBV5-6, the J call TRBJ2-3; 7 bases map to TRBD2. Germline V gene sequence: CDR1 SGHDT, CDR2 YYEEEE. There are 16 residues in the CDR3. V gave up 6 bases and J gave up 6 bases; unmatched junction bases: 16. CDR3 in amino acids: CASKTGETSTVDTQYF. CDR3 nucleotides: TGTGCCAGCAAGACTGGAGAGACTAGCACGGTGGATACGCAGTATTTT.

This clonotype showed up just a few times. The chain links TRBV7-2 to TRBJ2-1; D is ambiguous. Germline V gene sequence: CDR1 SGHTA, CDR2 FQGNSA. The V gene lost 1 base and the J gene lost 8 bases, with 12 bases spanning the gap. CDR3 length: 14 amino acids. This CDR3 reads CASSLDVHGDEQFF. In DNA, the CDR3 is TGTGCCAGCAGCTTAGATGTCCATGGCGATGAGCAGTTCTTC.

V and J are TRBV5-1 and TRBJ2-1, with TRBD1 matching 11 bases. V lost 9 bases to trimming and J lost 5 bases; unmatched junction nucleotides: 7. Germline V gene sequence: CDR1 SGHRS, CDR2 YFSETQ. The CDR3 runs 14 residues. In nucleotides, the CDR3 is TGCGCCACCAAGCCGGGACAGGGGGACAATGAGCAGTTCTTC. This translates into CATKPGQGDNEQFF.

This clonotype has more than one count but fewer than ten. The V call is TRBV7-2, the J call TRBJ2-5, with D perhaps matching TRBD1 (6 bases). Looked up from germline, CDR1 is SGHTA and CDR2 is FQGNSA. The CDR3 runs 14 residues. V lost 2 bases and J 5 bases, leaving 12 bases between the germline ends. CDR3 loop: CASSLKWGQETQYF. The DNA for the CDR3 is TGTGCCAGCAGCTTAAAGTGGGGGCAGGAGACCCAGTACTTC. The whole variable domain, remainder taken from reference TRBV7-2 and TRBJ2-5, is GAGVSQSPSNKVTEKGKDVELRCDPISGHTALYWYRQSLGQGLEFLIYFQGNSAPDKSGLPSDRFSAERTGGSVSTLTIQRTQQEDSAVYLCASSLKWGQETQYFGPGTRLLVL.

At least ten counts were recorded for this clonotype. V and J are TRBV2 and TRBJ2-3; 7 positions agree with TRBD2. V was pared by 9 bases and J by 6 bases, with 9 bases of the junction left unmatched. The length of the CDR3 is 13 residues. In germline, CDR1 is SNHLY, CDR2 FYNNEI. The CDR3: CARLGEGSDTQYF. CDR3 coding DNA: TGTGCCAGACTCGGGGAGGGAAGTGATACGCAGTATTTT.

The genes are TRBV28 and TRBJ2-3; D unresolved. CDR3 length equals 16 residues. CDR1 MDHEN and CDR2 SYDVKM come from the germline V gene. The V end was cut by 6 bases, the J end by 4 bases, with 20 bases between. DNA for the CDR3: TGTGCCAGCAGGTTTTTGAGACCAGAGTCGGCAGATACGCAGTATTTT. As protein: CASRFLRPESADTQYF. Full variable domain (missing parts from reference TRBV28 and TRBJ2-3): DVKVTQSSRYLVKRTGEKVFLECVQDMDHENMFWYRQDPGLGLRLIYFSYDVKMKEKGDIPEGYSVSREKKERFSLILESASTNQTSMYLCASRFLRPESADTQYFGPGTRLTVL.

In DNA form, the CDR3 reads TGCGCCAGCAGCCAAGGTTCGGGGCGGGAGGGCTACAATGAGCAGTTCTTC. Its protein product is CASSQGSGREGYNEQFF. The chain carries TRBV4-3 and TRBJ2-1; 9 positions agree with TRBD2. The CDR3 loop spans 17 amino acids. The germline V gene has CDR1 LGHNA and CDR2 YSLEER. V lost 1 base and J lost 3; bases outside the gene matches: 7.

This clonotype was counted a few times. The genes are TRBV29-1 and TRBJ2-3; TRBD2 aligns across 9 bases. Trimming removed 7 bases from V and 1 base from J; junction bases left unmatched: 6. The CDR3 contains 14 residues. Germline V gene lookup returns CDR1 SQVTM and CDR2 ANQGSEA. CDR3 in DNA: TGCAGCGGGGGACTAGCAATAGGCACAGATACGCAGTATTTT. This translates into CSGGLAIGTDTQYF.

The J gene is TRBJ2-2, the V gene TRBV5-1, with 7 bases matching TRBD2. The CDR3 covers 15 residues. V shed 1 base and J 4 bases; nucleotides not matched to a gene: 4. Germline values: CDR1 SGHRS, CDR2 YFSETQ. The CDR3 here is CASSLRLAATGELFF. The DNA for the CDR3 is TGCGCCAGCAGCTTGCGTCTAGCGGCCACCGGGGAGCTGTTTTTT.

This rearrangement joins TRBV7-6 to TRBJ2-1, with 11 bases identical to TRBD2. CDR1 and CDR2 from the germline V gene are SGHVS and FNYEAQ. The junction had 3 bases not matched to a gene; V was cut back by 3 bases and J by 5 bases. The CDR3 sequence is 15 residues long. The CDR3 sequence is CASSFLAGGDNEQFF. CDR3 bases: TGTGCCAGCAGCTTCCTAGCGGGAGGAGACAATGAGCAGTTCTTC.